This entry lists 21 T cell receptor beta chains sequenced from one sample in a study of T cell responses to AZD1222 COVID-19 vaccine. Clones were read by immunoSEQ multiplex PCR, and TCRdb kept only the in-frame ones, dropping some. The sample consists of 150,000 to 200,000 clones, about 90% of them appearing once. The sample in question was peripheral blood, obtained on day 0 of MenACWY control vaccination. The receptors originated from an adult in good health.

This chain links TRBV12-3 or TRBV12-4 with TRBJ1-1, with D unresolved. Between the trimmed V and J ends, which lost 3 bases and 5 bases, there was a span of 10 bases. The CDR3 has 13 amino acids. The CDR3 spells CASSLYLETEAFF. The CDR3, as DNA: TGTGCCAGCAGTTTGTACCTGGAGACTGAAGCTTTCTTT.

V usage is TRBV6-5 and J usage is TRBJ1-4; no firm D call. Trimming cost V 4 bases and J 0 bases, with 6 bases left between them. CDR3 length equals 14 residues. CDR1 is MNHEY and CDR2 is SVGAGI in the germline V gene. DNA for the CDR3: TGTGCCAGCAGTTCATCAGCAACTAATGAAAAACTGTTTTTT. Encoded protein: CASSSSATNEKLFF.

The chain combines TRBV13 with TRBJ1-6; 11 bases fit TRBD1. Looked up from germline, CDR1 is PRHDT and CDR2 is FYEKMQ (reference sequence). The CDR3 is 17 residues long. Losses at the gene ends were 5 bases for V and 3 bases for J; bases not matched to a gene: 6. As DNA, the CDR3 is TGTGCCAGCAGCAAATGGACAGGGGGCGGCTATAATTCACCCCTCCACTTT. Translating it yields CASSKWTGGGYNSPLHF.

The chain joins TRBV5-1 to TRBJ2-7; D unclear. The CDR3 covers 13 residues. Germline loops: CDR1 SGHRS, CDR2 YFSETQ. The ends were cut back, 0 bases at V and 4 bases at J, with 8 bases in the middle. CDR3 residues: CASSLGFGYEQYF. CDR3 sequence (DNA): TGCGCCAGCAGCTTGGGATTCGGGTACGAGCAGTACTTC. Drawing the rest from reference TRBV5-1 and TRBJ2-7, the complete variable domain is KAGVTQTPRYLIKTRGQQVTLSCSPISGHRSVSWYQQTPGQGLQFLFEYFSETQRNKGNFPGRFSGRQFSNSRSEMNVSTLELGDSALYLCASSLGFGYEQYFGPGTRLTVT.

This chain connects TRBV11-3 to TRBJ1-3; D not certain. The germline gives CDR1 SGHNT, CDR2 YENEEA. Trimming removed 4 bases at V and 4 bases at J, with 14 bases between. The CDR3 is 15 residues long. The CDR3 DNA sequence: TGTGCCAGCAGCTCAAGGCCTATCACCGGAAACACCATATATTTT. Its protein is CASSSRPITGNTIYF.

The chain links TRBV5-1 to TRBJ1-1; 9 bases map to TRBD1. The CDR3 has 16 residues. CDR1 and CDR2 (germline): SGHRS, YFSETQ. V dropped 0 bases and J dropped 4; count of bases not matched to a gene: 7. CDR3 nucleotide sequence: TGCGCCAGCAGCTTGGCGACAGGGGGTAGGAGCACTGAAGCTTTCTTT. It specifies CASSLATGGRSTEAFF.

The CDR3 loop reads CASSLEPGLEQYF. CDR3 coding DNA: TGTGCCAGCAGCTTAGAGCCCGGTCTCGAGCAGTACTTC. V usage is TRBV7-2 and J usage is TRBJ2-7; D ambiguous. Germline CDR1 and CDR2: SGHTA and FQGNSA. V was trimmed by 1 base and J by 6 bases, leaving 10 bases between them. This CDR3 is built from 13 residues.

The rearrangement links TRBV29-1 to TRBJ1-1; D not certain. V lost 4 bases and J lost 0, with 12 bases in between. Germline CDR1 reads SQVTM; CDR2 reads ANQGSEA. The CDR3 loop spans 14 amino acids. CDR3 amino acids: CSVGTDGLNTEAFF. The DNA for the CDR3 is TGCAGCGTTGGGACGGACGGACTGAACACTGAAGCTTTCTTT.

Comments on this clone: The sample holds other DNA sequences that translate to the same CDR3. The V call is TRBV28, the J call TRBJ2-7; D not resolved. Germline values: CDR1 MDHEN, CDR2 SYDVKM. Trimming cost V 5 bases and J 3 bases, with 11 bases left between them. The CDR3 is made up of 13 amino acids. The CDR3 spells CASSPGRIYEQYF. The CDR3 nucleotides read TGTGCCAGCAGTCCGGGTAGGATCTACGAGCAGTACTTC. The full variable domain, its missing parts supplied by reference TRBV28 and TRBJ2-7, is DVKVTQSSRYLVKRTGEKVFLECVQDMDHENMFWYRQDPGLGLRLIYFSYDVKMKEKGDIPEGYSVSREKKERFSLILESASTNQTSMYLCASSPGRIYEQYFGPGTRLTVT.

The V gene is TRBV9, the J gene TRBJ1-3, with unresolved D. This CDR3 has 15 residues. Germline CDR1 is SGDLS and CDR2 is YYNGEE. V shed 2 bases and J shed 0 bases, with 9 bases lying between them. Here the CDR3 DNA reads TGTGCCAGCAGCGTTCACGGAGACTCTGGAAACACCATATATTTT. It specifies CASSVHGDSGNTIYF.

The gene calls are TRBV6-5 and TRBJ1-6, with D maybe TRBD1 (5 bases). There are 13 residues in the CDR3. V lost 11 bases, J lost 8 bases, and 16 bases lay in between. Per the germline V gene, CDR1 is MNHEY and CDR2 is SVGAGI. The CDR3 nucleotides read TGTGCCCACGGGACGGCAGAAGATTCACCCCTCCACTTT. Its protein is CAHGTAEDSPLHF.

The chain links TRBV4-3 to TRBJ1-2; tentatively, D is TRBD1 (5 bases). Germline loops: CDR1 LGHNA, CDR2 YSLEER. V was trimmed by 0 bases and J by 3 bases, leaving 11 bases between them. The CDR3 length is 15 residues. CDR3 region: CASSQEQGSDYGYTF. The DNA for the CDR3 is TGCGCCAGCAGCCAAGAGCAGGGATCGGACTATGGCTACACCTTC.

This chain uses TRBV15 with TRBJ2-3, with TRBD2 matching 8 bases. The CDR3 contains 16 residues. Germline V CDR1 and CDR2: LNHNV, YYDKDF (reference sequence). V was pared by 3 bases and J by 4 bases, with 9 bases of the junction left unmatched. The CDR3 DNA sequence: TGTGCCACCAGCAGTAAGAGCGGGAGTGGGGCAGATACGCAGTATTTT. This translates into CATSSKSGSGADTQYF.

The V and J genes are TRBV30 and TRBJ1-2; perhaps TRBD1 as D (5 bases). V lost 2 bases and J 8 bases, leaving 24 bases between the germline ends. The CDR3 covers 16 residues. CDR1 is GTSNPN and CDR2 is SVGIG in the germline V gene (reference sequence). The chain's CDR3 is CAWSRSGELVSAGYTF. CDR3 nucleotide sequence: TGTGCCTGGAGTCGTTCGGGGGAGCTTGTGTCTGCGGGCTACACCTTC.

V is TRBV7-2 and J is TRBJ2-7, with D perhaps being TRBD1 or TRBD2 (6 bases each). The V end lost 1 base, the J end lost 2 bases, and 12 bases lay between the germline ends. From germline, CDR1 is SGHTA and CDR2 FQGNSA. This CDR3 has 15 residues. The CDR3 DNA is TGTGCCAGCAGCTTAGTTAGCGGACAGCCCTACGAGCAGTACTTC. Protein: CASSLVSGQPYEQYF. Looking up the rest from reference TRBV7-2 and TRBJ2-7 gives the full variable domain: GAGVSQSPSNKVTEKGKDVELRCDPISGHTALYWYRQSLGQGLEFLIYFQGNSAPDKSGLPSDRFSAERTGGSVSTLTIQRTQQEDSAVYLCASSLVSGQPYEQYFGPGTRLTVT.

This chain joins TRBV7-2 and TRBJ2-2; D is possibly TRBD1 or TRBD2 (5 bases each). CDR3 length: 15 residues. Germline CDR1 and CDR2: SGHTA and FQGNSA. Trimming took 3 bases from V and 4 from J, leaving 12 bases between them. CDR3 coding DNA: TGTGCCAGCAGCTTCGGGACCCGGGCCACCGGGGAGCTGTTTTTT. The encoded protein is CASSFGTRATGELFF.

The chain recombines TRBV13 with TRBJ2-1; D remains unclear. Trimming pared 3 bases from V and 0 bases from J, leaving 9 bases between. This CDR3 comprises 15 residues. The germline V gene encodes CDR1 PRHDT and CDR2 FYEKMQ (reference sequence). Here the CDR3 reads CASSLGRSSYNEQFF. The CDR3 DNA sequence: TGTGCCAGCAGCTTGGGCAGAAGCTCCTACAATGAGCAGTTCTTC.

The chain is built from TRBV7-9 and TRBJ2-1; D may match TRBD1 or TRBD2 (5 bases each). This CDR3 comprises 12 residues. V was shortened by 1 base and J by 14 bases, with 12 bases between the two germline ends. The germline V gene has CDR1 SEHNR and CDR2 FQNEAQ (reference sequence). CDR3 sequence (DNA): TGTGCCAGCAGCTTAGTCGGGACGATGAAGTTCTTC. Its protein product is CASSLVGTMKFF.

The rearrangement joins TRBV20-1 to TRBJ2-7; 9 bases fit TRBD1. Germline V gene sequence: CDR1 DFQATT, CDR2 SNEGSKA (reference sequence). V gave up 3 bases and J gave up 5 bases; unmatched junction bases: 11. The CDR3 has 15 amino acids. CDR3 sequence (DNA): TGCAGTGCTAGTGGCGCCGGGACAGGGAGGAACGAGCAGTACTTC. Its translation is CSASGAGTGRNEQYF.

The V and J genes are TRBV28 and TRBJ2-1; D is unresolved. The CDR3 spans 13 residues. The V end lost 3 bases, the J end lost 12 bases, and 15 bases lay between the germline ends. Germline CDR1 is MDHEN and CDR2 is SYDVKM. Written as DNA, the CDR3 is TGTGCCAGCAGTTTTCTAGGAGTCAAGGGGCAGTTCTTC. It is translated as CASSFLGVKGQFF.

CDR3 in amino acids: CAWSPSRTGGIRSNQPQHF. In DNA form, the CDR3 reads TGTGCCTGGAGCCCAAGTCGGACAGGGGGCATTAGGAGCAATCAGCCCCAGCATTTT. This chain connects TRBV30 to TRBJ1-5; TRBD1 matches at 11 bases. The CDR3 is 19 residues long. J gave up 1 base and V 3 bases, and 14 bases lay outside the gene matches. Germline V gene sequence: CDR1 GTSNPN, CDR2 SVGIG (reference sequence).